Presented here are 12 T cell receptor beta chains from one specimen sequenced in a study of response to subunit inactivated influenza vaccine. TCRdb used MiXCR to reprocess the RT-PCR reads, holding one entry per CDR3 protein. The sample consists of around 580,000 distinct CDR3 sequences, around 13% of them appearing once. The sequencing used PBMCs from blood, collected 12 days after vaccination. These receptors originate from a man aged 45-65 years who received an inactivated influenza vaccine.

The table lists this clonotype with many counts. CDR3 protein: CASSLRTVGELFF. The CDR3 DNA is TGTGCCAGCAGTTTAAGAACAGTCGGGGAGCTGTTTTTT. The chain uses TRBV28 and TRBJ2-2; the D is unclear. This CDR3 has 13 residues. V was clipped by 2 bases and J by 7 bases, with 8 bases between them. The germline V gene encodes CDR1 MDHEN and CDR2 SYDVKM. Combining the CDR3 with reference TRBV28 and TRBJ2-2 gives the whole variable domain DVKVTQSSRYLVKRTGEKVFLECVQDMDHENMFWYRQDPGLGLRLIYFSYDVKMKEKGDIPEGYSVSREKKERFSLILESASTNQTSMYLCASSLRTVGELFFGEGSRLTVL.

This clonotype was seen more than once but under ten times. The V call is TRBV20-1, the J call TRBJ2-7, with D perhaps matching TRBD2 (6 bases). Germline values: CDR1 DFQATT, CDR2 SNEGSKA (reference sequence). The CDR3 loop spans 14 amino acids. Between the trimmed V and J ends, which lost 0 bases and 6 bases, there was a span of 15 bases. The CDR3 protein is CSARDPGDGLEQYF. As DNA, the CDR3 is TGCAGTGCTAGAGACCCGGGGGACGGGCTCGAGCAGTACTTC.

This clonotype was seen more than once but under ten times. This sequence joins TRBV24-1 and TRBJ2-1, with D possibly being TRBD1 (5 bases). Germline assignment: CDR1 KGHDR and CDR2 SFDVKD. There are 16 residues in the CDR3. V shed 0 bases and J shed 2 bases, with 10 bases lying between them. Here the CDR3 DNA reads TGTGCCACCAGTGATTTGTCAGGGTCCACCTACAATGAGCAGTTCTTC. Encoded protein: CATSDLSGSTYNEQFF.

The rearrangement uses TRBV18 and TRBJ2-7, with 10 bases aligning to TRBD1. Trimming took 6 bases from V and 2 from J; bases not matched to a gene: 4. This CDR3 contains 14 residues. CDR1 is KGHSH and CDR2 is LQKENI in the germline V gene. The CDR3 loop reads CASSGDRGPYEQYF. The CDR3 bases are TGTGCCAGCTCCGGAGACAGGGGGCCCTACGAGCAGTACTTC.

The gene calls are TRBV9 and TRBJ2-4, with TRBD2 matching over 8 bases. Germline-derived CDR1 and CDR2 are SGDLS and YYNGEE. CDR3 length: 16 amino acids. The V and J ends lost 1 base and 6 bases, in that order; junction bases with no gene match: 9. The CDR3, as DNA: TGTGCCAGCAGCGTATATGGGGGGCTAGCGGGAAACATTCAGTACTTC. Translating gives CASSVYGGLAGNIQYF.

The chain employs TRBV12-3 or TRBV12-4 and TRBJ2-1; unclear D gene. The V end lost 5 bases, the J end lost 9 bases, and 8 bases lay between the germline ends. This CDR3 is built from 11 residues. The CDR3 reads CASSRGFEQFF. CDR3 nucleotides: TGTGCCAGCAGTCGTGGGTTTGAGCAGTTCTTC.

The J gene is TRBJ1-2, the V gene TRBV28, with no clear D. V lost 2 bases, J lost 3 bases, and 10 bases lay in between. In germline, CDR1 is MDHEN, CDR2 SYDVKM. This CDR3 comprises 14 residues. The CDR3 here is CASSLIAGDYGYTF. The CDR3 DNA reads as TGTGCCAGCAGTTTAATCGCAGGCGACTATGGCTACACCTTC.

V is TRBV9 and J is TRBJ1-4, with a possible D match to TRBD1 (5 bases). Trimming pared 4 bases from V and 8 bases from J, leaving 15 bases between. The germline V gene has CDR1 SGDLS and CDR2 YYNGEE. This CDR3 region has 14 residues. The CDR3 nucleotides are TGTGCCAGCAGCTCCGGGGCTGTCCACGAAAAACTGTTTTTT. Translation gives CASSSGAVHEKLFF.

The chain combines TRBV20-1 with TRBJ2-3, with 8 bases aligning to TRBD2. The CDR3 is 13 amino acids. V dropped 6 bases and J dropped 2; count of bases not matched to a gene: 4. Germline values: CDR1 DFQATT, CDR2 SNEGSKA (reference sequence). The CDR3 DNA reads TGCAGTGCGGGGACTAGGGTCACAGATACGCAGTATTTT. Translating gives CSAGTRVTDTQYF.

This clonotype was observed many times. Its ends do not fully match the called genes, so a read error is possible. This rearrangement joins TRBV20-1 to TRBJ2-7; 7 nucleotides line up with TRBD1. The CDR3 is 18 residues long. Germline V CDR1 and CDR2: DFQATT, SNEGSKA (reference sequence). This chain's CDR3 is CSARDTPGQILFTHSPPF. CDR3 nucleotides: TGCAGTGCTAGAGACACTCCGGGACAGATACTATTTACCCATTCGCCGCCTTTC.

This clonotype was seen at least ten times. The genes are TRBV7-8 and TRBJ2-3; no definite D call. The CDR3 has 14 amino acids. Trimming removed 2 bases at V and 7 bases at J, with 13 bases between. The germline V gene has CDR1 SGHVS and CDR2 FQNEAQ. The CDR3 nucleotides are TGTGCCAGCAGCTTAAGCCCCGATTGGAATACGCAGTATTTT. Amino acids: CASSLSPDWNTQYF.

CDR3 nucleotide sequence: TGCGCCAGCAGCCTAGACAGGGGTCCCAATCAGCCCCAGCATTTT. Encoded protein: CASSLDRGPNQPQHF. This rearrangement joins TRBV5-1 to TRBJ1-5; TRBD1 matches 8 bases. V gave up 4 bases and J gave up 3 bases; unmatched junction bases: 6. There are 15 residues in the CDR3. Germline V gene sequence: CDR1 SGHRS, CDR2 YFSETQ. Looking up the rest from reference TRBV5-1 and TRBJ1-5 gives the full variable domain: KAGVTQTPRYLIKTRGQQVTLSCSPISGHRSVSWYQQTPGQGLQFLFEYFSETQRNKGNFPGRFSGRQFSNSRSEMNVSTLELGDSALYLCASSLDRGPNQPQHFGDGTRLSIL.